The clone carrying this T cell receptor (beta chain) has just a few counts. Trimming removed 3 bases at V and 0 bases at J, with 17 bases between. The CDR3 extends over 17 amino acids. Germline CDR1 SGDLS, CDR2 YYNGEE. TCRdb used MiXCR to reprocess the RT-PCR reads, holding one entry per CDR3 protein. This table has about 700,000 distinct CDR3 sequences, approximately 15% appearing once. This receptor was identified in a female donor in good health, serving as a healthy control. Sequences were obtained from memory CD4+ T cells from blood. The rearrangement uses TRBV9 and TRBJ2-3; the D gene is possibly TRBD1 (6 bases). The CDR3 nucleotides are TGTGCCAGCAGCGCGCGTTCTTCAGGGGCTAGCACAGATACGCAGTATTTT. Translation gives CASSARSSGASTDTQYF.